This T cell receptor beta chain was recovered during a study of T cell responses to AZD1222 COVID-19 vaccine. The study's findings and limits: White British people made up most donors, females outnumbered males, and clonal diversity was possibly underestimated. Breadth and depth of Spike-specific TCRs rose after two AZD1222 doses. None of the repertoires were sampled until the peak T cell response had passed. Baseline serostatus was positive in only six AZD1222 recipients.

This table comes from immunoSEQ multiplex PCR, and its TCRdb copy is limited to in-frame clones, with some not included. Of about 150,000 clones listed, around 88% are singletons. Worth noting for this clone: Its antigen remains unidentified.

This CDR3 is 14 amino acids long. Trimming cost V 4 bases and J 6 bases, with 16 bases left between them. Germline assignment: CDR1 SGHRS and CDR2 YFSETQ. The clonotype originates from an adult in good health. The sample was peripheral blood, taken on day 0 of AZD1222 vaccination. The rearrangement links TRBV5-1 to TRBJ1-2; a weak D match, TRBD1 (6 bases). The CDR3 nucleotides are TGCGCCAGCAGCCAAAGGGGGGTCTCGCATGGCTACACCTTC. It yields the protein CASSQRGVSHGYTF.